These 18 T cell receptor beta chains originate from one sample sequenced in a study of blood T cell repertoires in COVID-19. TCRdb's table, derived via immunoSEQ multiplex PCR, lists solely in-frame clones and lacks some. The data show 250,000 or so clones, with roughly four fifths seen just once and under 5% held by the top ten. The specimen sequenced was peripheral blood. All receptors come from a man aged 45-65 years with acute or convalescent COVID-19.

Remarks on this clone: Other DNA sequences in the sample encode the same CDR3. V usage is TRBV24-1 and J usage is TRBJ2-1; D unresolved. CDR1 and CDR2 from the germline V gene are KGHDR and SFDVKD. The CDR3 spans 14 residues. Trimming removed 2 bases from V and 6 bases from J, with 10 bases in between. DNA for the CDR3: TGTGCCACCAGTGATTCAGCAGGTGTCAATGAGCAGTTCTTC. It is translated as CATSDSAGVNEQFF.

The rearrangement uses TRBV15 and TRBJ2-7; 7 bases align to TRBD2. Germline assignment: CDR1 LNHNV and CDR2 YYDKDF (reference sequence). The length of the CDR3 is 14 residues. With 0 bases clipped from V and 3 bases from J, the junction kept 2 bases outside the gene matches. The CDR3 DNA reads as TGTGCCACCAGCAGAGAGGGGGGGATCTACGAGCAGTACTTC. It translates to CATSREGGIYEQYF.

The chain is built from TRBV10-3 and TRBJ1-1; maybe TRBD1 (5 bases). Trimming removed 0 bases from V and 6 bases from J, with 11 bases in between. CDR3 length: 14 amino acids. The germline V gene encodes CDR1 ENHRY and CDR2 SYGVKD. The CDR3 DNA is TGTGCCATCAGTGAGTCGGTTGGGGGGTCTGAAGCTTTCTTT. Amino acids: CAISESVGGSEAFF.

The chain couples TRBV6-5 to TRBJ2-1; TRBD2 matches 10 bases. The J segment lost 14 bases and the V segment lost 7 bases, leaving 5 bases of the junction unmatched. The CDR3 sequence is 11 residues long. CDR1 is MNHEY and CDR2 is SVGAGI in the germline V gene. This CDR3 is CASNPGTSEFF. The CDR3 DNA reads TGTGCCAGCAACCCCGGGACTAGCGAGTTCTTC.

The chain recombines TRBV11-3 with TRBJ2-1, with TRBD2 identical over 11 bases. Germline V CDR1 and CDR2: SGHNT, YENEEA. The CDR3 loop spans 15 amino acids. V was pared by 1 base and J by 7 bases, with 3 bases of the junction left unmatched. This CDR3 is CASSLVRTSGNEQFF. DNA of the CDR3: TGTGCCAGCAGCTTAGTCCGGACTAGCGGGAATGAGCAGTTCTTC.

This chain joins TRBV5-1 and TRBJ1-3; D might be TRBD1 (6 bases). The germline gives CDR1 SGHRS, CDR2 YFSETQ. Trimming left V 0 bases short and J 4 bases short, with 17 bases between. CDR3 length: 17 amino acids. The CDR3 DNA follows: TGCGCCAGCAGCTTGGCGGACCCTGGGGGCGCCGGAAACACCATATATTTT. Encoded protein: CASSLADPGGAGNTIYF.

The chain employs TRBV7-2 and TRBJ2-3; 7 bases agree with TRBD2. Germline trimming cut 2 bases from V and 4 bases from J; bases unmatched to any gene: 6. Germline loops: CDR1 SGHTA, CDR2 FQGNSA. There are 15 residues in the CDR3. In nucleotides, the CDR3 is TGTGCCAGCAGCTTACGCAGGGAGGGGTCAGATACGCAGTATTTT. Its translation is CASSLRREGSDTQYF.

Note on this clone: Distinct nucleotide sequences in the sample also encode this CDR3. The chain links TRBV2 to TRBJ2-1; 14 bases map to TRBD2. The CDR3 consists of 15 residues. Germline trimming cut 6 bases from V and 7 bases from J; bases unmatched to any gene: 5. The germline gives CDR1 SNHLY, CDR2 FYNNEI. The CDR3 region has the DNA TGTGCCAGCAGGGCCGGGACTAGCGGGAGAAATGAGCAGTTCTTC. Translated, it gives CASRAGTSGRNEQFF.

This clone was seen more than once but under ten times. This chain joins TRBV6-1 and TRBJ2-7, with TRBD2 matching over 7 bases. The V segment lost 3 bases and the J segment 4 bases; nucleotides outside the gene matches: 18. The length of the CDR3 is 18 residues. Germline V gene lookup returns CDR1 MNHNS and CDR2 SASEGT. Here the CDR3 reads CASSDYSPPHSGWYEQYF. In nucleotides, the CDR3 is TGTGCCAGCAGTGATTATTCACCTCCCCATAGCGGGTGGTACGAGCAGTACTTC.

The rearrangement links TRBV7-9 to TRBJ1-1; no clear D gene. Looked up from germline, CDR1 is SEHNR and CDR2 is FQNEAQ (reference sequence). The CDR3 has 15 residues. Trimming shortened V by 1 base and J by 5 bases, and 14 bases separated the two germline ends. CDR3 loop: CASSLERRLGTEAFF. CDR3 coding DNA: TGTGCCAGCAGCTTAGAACGGAGGTTAGGAACTGAAGCTTTCTTT.

The CDR3 bases are TGCAGTGCTAGAGCCTTAGGAGCCCAGTACTTC. Its protein is CSARALGAQYF. The gene calls are TRBV20-1 and TRBJ2-5; D ambiguous. The CDR3 contains 11 residues. Germline CDR1 DFQATT, CDR2 SNEGSKA (reference sequence). The V gene lost 1 base and the J gene lost 9 bases, with 9 bases spanning the gap.

J is TRBJ2-3 and V is TRBV9; D perhaps matches TRBD2 (5 bases). The germline V and J ends were trimmed by 3 bases and 2 bases, with 10 bases remaining between them. Germline V gene lookup returns CDR1 SGDLS and CDR2 YYNGEE. The CDR3 spans 14 residues. The chain's CDR3 is CASSGRIATDTQYF. DNA for the CDR3: TGTGCCAGCAGCGGGAGGATTGCCACAGATACGCAGTATTTT.

This chain's CDR3 is CASSLLPVGSSYEQYF. CDR3 DNA: TGTGCCAGCAGCTTACTACCGGTAGGGAGCTCCTACGAGCAGTACTTC. The genes are TRBV11-1 and TRBJ2-7; D perhaps matches TRBD2 (5 bases). Trimming left V 2 bases short and J 0 bases short, with 14 bases between. The CDR3 sequence is 16 residues long. Germline values: CDR1 SGHAT, CDR2 FQDESV (reference sequence). Complete variable domain (other parts from reference TRBV11-1 and TRBJ2-7): EAEVAQSPRYKITEKSQAVAFWCDPISGHATLYWYRQILGQGPELLVQFQDESVVDDSQLPKDRFSAERLKGVDSTLKIQPAELGDSAMYLCASSLLPVGSSYEQYFGPGTRLTVT.

This clone showed up just a few times. The chain is built from TRBV7-9 and TRBJ2-2; D might be TRBD2 (6 bases). CDR3 size: 14 residues. Between the trimmed V and J ends, which lost 0 bases and 5 bases, there was a span of 7 bases. Germline V gene data show CDR1 as SEHNR and CDR2 as FQNEAQ (reference sequence). The CDR3 reads CASSLAGGTGELFF. CDR3 nucleotides: TGTGCCAGCAGCTTAGCAGGAGGGACCGGGGAGCTGTTTTTT.

V usage is TRBV11-3 and J usage is TRBJ2-1; 7 bases are a match to TRBD2. CDR3 size: 13 residues. With V trimmed by 1 base and J by 10 bases, 4 bases remained unmatched. The germline V gene has CDR1 SGHNT and CDR2 YENEEA. This CDR3 is CASSLGLAQEQFF. The DNA for the CDR3 is TGTGCCAGCAGCTTAGGACTAGCACAGGAGCAGTTCTTC.

The count of this clone is one. This chain links TRBV10-1 with TRBJ2-7, with D uncertain. The CDR3 is 13 amino acids. The V end was cut by 3 bases, the J end by 4 bases, with 10 bases between. Per germline, CDR1 WNHNN and CDR2 SYGVQD (reference sequence). The CDR3 loop reads CASSDPDSYEQYF. The CDR3 coding sequence is TGCGCCAGCAGTGACCCCGACTCTTACGAGCAGTACTTC.

This chain links TRBV6-1 with TRBJ1-3, with 8 bases fitting TRBD1. Per germline, CDR1 MNHNS and CDR2 SASEGT. The CDR3 extends over 14 amino acids. J was trimmed by 4 bases and V by 3 bases; bases with no gene match: 2. For the CDR3, the DNA is TGTGCCAGCAGTGACCGGGACAGGGGAAACACCATATATTTT. It yields the protein CASSDRDRGNTIYF.

J is TRBJ2-7 and V is TRBV7-8; 7 positions match TRBD1. J was trimmed by 3 bases and V by 4 bases; bases with no gene match: 15. This CDR3 has 17 amino acids. Germline V gives CDR1 SGHVS, CDR2 FQNEAQ. For the CDR3, the DNA is TGTGCCAGCAGCTGGCAGCCGCCCGGGACAGTAAGCTACGAGCAGTACTTC. It encodes CASSWQPPGTVSYEQYF.